This T cell receptor beta chain came from a study of radiotherapy plus CTLA-4 blockade in lung cancer. For the study at large: Disease control reached around 30%, with objective responses in roughly 19%. Study findings and constraints: Early clone dynamics of blood T cells, plus interferon-beta, reportedly predicted response best. In blood, tumor-derived TCR clones expanded after radiotherapy plus ipilimumab.

Those with chemo-refractory metastatic non-small-cell lung cancer were treated with focal radiation combined with CTLA-4 blockade using ipilimumab. A remark on this clone: Its cognate antigen is unknown.

The V gene end was trimmed by 5 bases and the J gene end by 6 bases; junction bases not matched to a gene: 13. Germline CDR1 reads SEHNR; CDR2 reads FQNEAQ (reference sequence). The CDR3 extends over 16 amino acids. Here immunoSEQ multiplex PCR was the method, and the copy in TCRdb shows in-frame clones only, minus some. The sample comprises about 28,000 clones, around three quarters of which are singletons, and 15% to 20% rests with the top ten. The chain has TRBV7-9 and TRBJ1-1, with 9 bases identical to TRBD1. The sample here was peripheral blood, taken from a patient treated with radiotherapy plus ipilimumab. The sequence came from a human donor with non-small cell lung cancer that progressed on radiotherapy plus ipilimumab. CDR3 sequence: CASSDRDREGNPEAFF. In DNA form, the CDR3 reads TGTGCCAGCAGCGACCGGGACAGGGAAGGTAACCCTGAAGCTTTCTTT.